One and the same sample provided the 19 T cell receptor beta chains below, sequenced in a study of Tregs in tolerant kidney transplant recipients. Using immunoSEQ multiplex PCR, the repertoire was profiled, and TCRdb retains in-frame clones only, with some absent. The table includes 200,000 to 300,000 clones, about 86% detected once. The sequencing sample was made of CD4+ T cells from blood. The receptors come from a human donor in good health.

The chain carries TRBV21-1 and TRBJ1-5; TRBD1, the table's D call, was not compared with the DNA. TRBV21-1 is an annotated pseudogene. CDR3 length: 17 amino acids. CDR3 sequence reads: CASSKHGTDRGNQPQHF. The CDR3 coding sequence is TGTGCCAGCAGCAAACATGGGACAGACCGAGGAAATCAGCCCCAGCATTTT.

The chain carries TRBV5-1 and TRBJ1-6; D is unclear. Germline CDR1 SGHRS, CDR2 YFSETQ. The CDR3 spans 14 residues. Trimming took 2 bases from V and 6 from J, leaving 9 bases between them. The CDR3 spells CASSLTEGNSPLHF. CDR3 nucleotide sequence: TGCGCCAGCAGCTTAACAGAGGGTAATTCACCCCTCCACTTT.

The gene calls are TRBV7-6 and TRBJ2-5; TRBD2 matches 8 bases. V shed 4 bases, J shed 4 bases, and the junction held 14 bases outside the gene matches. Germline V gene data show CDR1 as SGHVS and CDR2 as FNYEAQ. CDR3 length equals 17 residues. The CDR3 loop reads CASSSEGLVVSIETQYF. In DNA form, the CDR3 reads TGTGCCAGCAGCTCAGAGGGACTAGTCGTTAGTATAGAGACCCAGTACTTC.

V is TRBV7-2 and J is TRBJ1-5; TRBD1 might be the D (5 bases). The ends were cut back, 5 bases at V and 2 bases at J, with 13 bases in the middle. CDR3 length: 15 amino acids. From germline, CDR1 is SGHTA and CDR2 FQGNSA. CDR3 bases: TGTGCCAGCAGCCTTGGCGGGGGTGGCAATCAGCCCCAGCATTTT. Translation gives CASSLGGGGNQPQHF.

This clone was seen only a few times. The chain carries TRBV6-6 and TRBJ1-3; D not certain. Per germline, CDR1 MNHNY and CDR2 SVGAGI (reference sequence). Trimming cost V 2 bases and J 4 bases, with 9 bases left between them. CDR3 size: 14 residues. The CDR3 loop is CASSYGLDGNTIYF. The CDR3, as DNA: TGTGCCAGCAGTTACGGGCTGGACGGAAACACCATATATTTT.

CDR3 residues: CASSHPRQGSETQYF. For the CDR3, the DNA is TGCGCCAGCAGTCACCCCCGGCAGGGGAGTGAGACCCAGTACTTC. J is TRBJ2-5 and V is TRBV4-1; possible D gene TRBD1, 6 bases. This CDR3 has 15 residues. CDR1 is MGHRA and CDR2 is YSYEKL in the germline V gene. V was trimmed by 6 bases and J by 5 bases, leaving 19 bases between them.

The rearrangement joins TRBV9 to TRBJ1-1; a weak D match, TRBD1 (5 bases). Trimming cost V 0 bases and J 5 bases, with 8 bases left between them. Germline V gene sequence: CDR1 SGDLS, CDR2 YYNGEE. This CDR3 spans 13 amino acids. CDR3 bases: TGTGCCAGCAGCGTAGAGGGGATGACTGAAGCTTTCTTT. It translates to CASSVEGMTEAFF.

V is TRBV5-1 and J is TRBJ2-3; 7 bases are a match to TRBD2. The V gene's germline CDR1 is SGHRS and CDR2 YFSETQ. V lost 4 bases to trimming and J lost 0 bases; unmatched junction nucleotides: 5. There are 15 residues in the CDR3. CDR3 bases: TGCGCCAGCAGCCCGACTAGCCAGAGCACAGATACGCAGTATTTT. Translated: CASSPTSQSTDTQYF.

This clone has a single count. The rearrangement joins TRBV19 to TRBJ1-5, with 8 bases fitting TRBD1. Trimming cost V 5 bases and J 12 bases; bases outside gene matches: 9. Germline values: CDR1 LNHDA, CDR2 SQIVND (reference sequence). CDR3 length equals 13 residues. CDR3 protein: CASSPTTGAHQHF. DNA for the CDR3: TGTGCCAGTAGTCCGACGACAGGGGCCCACCAGCATTTT.

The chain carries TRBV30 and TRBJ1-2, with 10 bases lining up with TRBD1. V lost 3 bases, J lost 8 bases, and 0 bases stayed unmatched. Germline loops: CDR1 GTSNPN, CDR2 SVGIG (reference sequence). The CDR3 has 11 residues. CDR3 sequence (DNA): TGTGCCTGGAGGACAGGGGGCGGCTACACCTTC. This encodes CAWRTGGGYTF.

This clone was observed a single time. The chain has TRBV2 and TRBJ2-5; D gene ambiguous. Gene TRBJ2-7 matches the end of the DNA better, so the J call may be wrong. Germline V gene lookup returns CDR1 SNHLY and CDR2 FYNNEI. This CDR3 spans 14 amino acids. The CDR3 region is CASSRWISSYEQYF. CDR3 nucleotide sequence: TGTGCCAGCAGCCGTTGGATCAGCTCCTACGAGCAGTACTTC.

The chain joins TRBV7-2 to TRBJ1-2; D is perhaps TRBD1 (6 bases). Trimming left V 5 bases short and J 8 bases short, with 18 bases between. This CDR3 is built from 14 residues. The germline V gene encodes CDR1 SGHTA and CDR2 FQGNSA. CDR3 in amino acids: CASSILTGFRGYTF. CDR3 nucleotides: TGTGCCAGCAGCATCTTAACAGGGTTTAGAGGCTACACCTTC.

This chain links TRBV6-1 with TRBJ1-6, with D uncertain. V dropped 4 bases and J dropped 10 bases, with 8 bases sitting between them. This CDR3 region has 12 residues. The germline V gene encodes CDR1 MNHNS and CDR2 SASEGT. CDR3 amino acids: CASSAWGSPLHF. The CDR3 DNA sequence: TGTGCCAGCAGTGCATGGGGATCACCCCTCCACTTT.

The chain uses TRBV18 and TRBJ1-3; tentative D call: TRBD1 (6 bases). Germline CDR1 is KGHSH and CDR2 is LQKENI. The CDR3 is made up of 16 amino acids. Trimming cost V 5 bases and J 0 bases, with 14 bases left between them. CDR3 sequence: CASSAGDALSGNTIYF. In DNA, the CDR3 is TGTGCCAGCTCAGCAGGGGACGCCCTCTCTGGAAACACCATATATTTT.

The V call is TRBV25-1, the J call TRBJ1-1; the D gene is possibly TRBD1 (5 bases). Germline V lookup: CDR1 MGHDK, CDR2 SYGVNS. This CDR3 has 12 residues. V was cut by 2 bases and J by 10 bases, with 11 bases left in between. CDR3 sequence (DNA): TGTGCCAGCAGTGAAGTTTTGGGACGAGCTTTCTTT. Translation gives CASSEVLGRAFF.

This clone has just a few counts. The CDR3 protein is CASSYQLSTDTQYF. CDR3 sequence (DNA): TGTGCCAGCAGTTACCAACTCTCCACAGATACGCAGTATTTT. The chain carries TRBV6-5 and TRBJ2-3; D unresolved. Trimming cost V 2 bases and J 2 bases, with 8 bases left between them. CDR1 and CDR2 from the germline V gene are MNHEY and SVGAGI. There are 14 residues in the CDR3.

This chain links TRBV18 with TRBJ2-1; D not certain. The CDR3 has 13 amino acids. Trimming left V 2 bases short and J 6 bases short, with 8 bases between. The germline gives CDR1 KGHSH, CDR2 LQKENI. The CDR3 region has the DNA TGTGCCAGCTCACCAATGTGGGGCAATGAGCAGTTCTTC. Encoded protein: CASSPMWGNEQFF.

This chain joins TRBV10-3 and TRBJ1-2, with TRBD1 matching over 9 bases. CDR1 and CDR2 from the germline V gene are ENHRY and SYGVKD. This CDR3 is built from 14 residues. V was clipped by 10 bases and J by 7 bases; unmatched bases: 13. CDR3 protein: CASRIPGQGGGYTF. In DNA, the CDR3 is TGTGCCAGCAGGATCCCGGGACAGGGAGGTGGCTACACCTTC.

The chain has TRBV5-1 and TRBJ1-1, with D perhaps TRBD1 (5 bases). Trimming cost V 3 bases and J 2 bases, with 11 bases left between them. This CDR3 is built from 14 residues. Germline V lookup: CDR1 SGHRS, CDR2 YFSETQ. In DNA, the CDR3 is TGCGCCAGCAGCTCCGGGGACTCAAACACTGAAGCTTTCTTT. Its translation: CASSSGDSNTEAFF.